This passage covers 17 T cell receptor beta chains from one sample sequenced in a study of blood T cell repertoires in COVID-19. Profiling relied on immunoSEQ multiplex PCR, and the TCRdb table lists in-frame clones only, not all of them. The sample lists 270,000 or so clones, 90% seen once, with 2.1% in the top ten. Sequencing was performed on peripheral blood. Receptors originate from a woman aged 55-70 years with COVID-19, enrolled during active disease.

The chain is built from TRBV29-1 and TRBJ1-3; no firm D call. The V end was cut by 4 bases, the J end by 2 bases, with 6 bases between. Germline CDR1 and CDR2: SQVTM and ANQGSEA. This CDR3 is built from 12 residues. The CDR3 DNA reads TGCAGCGTTGTTCCAACTGGAAACACCATATATTTT. This sequence encodes CSVVPTGNTIYF.

CDR3 sequence: CASSAGGPHYTDTQYF. The CDR3 DNA reads TGTGCCAGCAGCGCGGGGGGACCCCACTACACAGATACGCAGTATTTT. The chain is built from TRBV7-3 and TRBJ2-3, with 8 nucleotides matching TRBD2. The V and J ends lost 5 bases and 2 bases, in that order; junction bases with no gene match: 9. Germline values: CDR1 SGHTA, CDR2 FQGTGA. The CDR3 is 16 residues long.

The chain is built from TRBV11-2 and TRBJ2-5; 7 nucleotides match TRBD2. The assigned J gene may be wrong: the sequence end matches TRBJ2-7 better. Germline V lookup: CDR1 SGHAT, CDR2 FQNNGV. CDR3 length: 13 residues. The chain's CDR3 is CASGPGGPYEQYF. CDR3 DNA sequence: TGTGCCAGCGGCCCGGGGGGACCCTACGAGCAGTACTTC.

The chain joins TRBV15 to TRBJ2-1, with 7 nucleotides matching TRBD2. The CDR3 totals 15 residues. The germline CDR1 and CDR2 sequences are LNHNV and YYDKDF (reference sequence). The trim removed 2 bases at V and 3 bases at J, leaving 4 bases unmatched. The CDR3 coding sequence is TGTGCCACCAGCAGAACGACTAGCATCTACAATGAGCAGTTCTTC. Amino acids: CATSRTTSIYNEQFF. Combining the CDR3 with reference TRBV15 and TRBJ2-1 gives the whole variable domain DAMVIQNPRYQVTQFGKPVTLSCSQTLNHNVMYWYQQKSSQAPKLLFHYYDKDFNNEADTPDNFQSRRPNTSFCFLDIRSPGLGDTAMYLCATSRTTSIYNEQFFGPGTRLTVL.

This clone has only one observation. The chain combines TRBV5-8 with TRBJ2-1; tentative D call: TRBD2 (5 bases). V lost 10 bases and J lost 6, with 14 bases in between. This CDR3 contains 12 residues. Germline values: CDR1 SGHTS, CDR2 YDEGEE. CDR3 sequence: CAPAWRRNEQFF. The CDR3 bases are TGTGCCCCAGCTTGGAGGCGCAATGAGCAGTTCTTC.

This chain links TRBV4-3 with TRBJ1-4, with 7 bases aligning to TRBD1. V lost 1 base and J lost 5; bases outside the gene matches: 4. Germline CDR1 LGHNA, CDR2 YSLEER. This CDR3 region has 15 residues. The CDR3 coding sequence is TGCGCCAGCAGCCAAGTGAGGGGACAGAATGAAAAACTGTTTTTT. Protein sequence: CASSQVRGQNEKLFF.

The CDR3 DNA reads as TGTGCCAGCAGGCAAACTACAGGGGCTGCTTTCTTT. Its translation: CASRQTTGAAFF. The V gene is TRBV28, the J gene TRBJ1-1; 7 nucleotides align to TRBD1. Germline CDR1 is MDHEN and CDR2 is SYDVKM. V lost 6 bases and J lost 11; bases outside the gene matches: 9. This CDR3 region has 12 residues.

The DNA for the CDR3 is TGTGCCAGCAGGACAGGGGCCCCTGAAGCTTTCTTT. The encoded protein is CASRTGAPEAFF. The chain couples TRBV19 to TRBJ1-1; 9 bases are shared with TRBD1. The CDR3 has 12 residues. The germline CDR1 and CDR2 sequences are LNHDA and SQIVND (reference sequence). The trim removed 9 bases at V and 6 bases at J, leaving 5 bases unmatched.

This sequence joins TRBV7-2 and TRBJ1-2; 7 nucleotides align to TRBD1. Germline values: CDR1 SGHTA, CDR2 FQGNSA. The CDR3 has 14 amino acids. V shed 6 bases and J 2 bases; nucleotides not matched to a gene: 6. The CDR3 is CASRGPGQNYGYTF. As DNA, the CDR3 is TGTGCCAGCAGAGGGCCGGGACAGAACTATGGCTACACCTTC.

V and J are TRBV19 and TRBJ2-4, with 7 bases matching TRBD2. The V gene end was trimmed by 6 bases and the J gene end by 0 bases; junction bases not matched to a gene: 8. There are 16 residues in the CDR3. CDR1 is LNHDA, CDR2 SQIVND, per germline (reference sequence). The CDR3 DNA follows: TGTGCCAGTAGAGAGGGGAGGGCTCTAGCCAAAAACATTCAGTACTTC. Its protein product is CASREGRALAKNIQYF.

V is TRBV11-2 and J is TRBJ1-4; 8 bases are a match to TRBD1. CDR1 and CDR2 (germline): SGHAT, FQNNGV. The CDR3 has 14 amino acids. Trimming took 2 bases from V and 7 from J; bases not matched to a gene: 3. The CDR3 DNA reads TGTGCCAGCAGCTTAACAGACAGGGGTGAAAAACTGTTTTTT. Translating it yields CASSLTDRGEKLFF.

The chain uses TRBV9 and TRBJ2-7; D gene unclear. The V end was cut by 7 bases, the J end by 4 bases, with 9 bases between. Germline V gives CDR1 SGDLS, CDR2 YYNGEE. This CDR3 has 11 amino acids. Here the CDR3 DNA reads TGTGCCAGCTCAAATCAGTACGAGCAGTACTTC. This encodes CASSNQYEQYF.

The chain joins TRBV7-9 to TRBJ2-1; 10 nucleotides agree with TRBD2. The CDR3 contains 16 residues. The J segment lost 10 bases and the V segment lost 2 bases, leaving 11 bases of the junction unmatched. Germline V gives CDR1 SEHNR, CDR2 FQNEAQ (reference sequence). The chain's CDR3 is CASSLLSLAGVREQFF. In DNA form, the CDR3 reads TGTGCCAGCAGCTTACTTTCCCTAGCGGGGGTCAGGGAGCAGTTCTTC. Supplemented by reference TRBV7-9 and TRBJ2-1, the full variable domain reads DTGVSQNPRHKITKRGQNVTFRCDPISEHNRLYWYRQTLGQGPEFLTYFQNEAQLEKSRLLSDRFSAERPKGSFSTLEIQRTEQGDSAMYLCASSLLSLAGVREQFFGPGTRLTVL.

The chain carries TRBV19 and TRBJ1-1, with D maybe TRBD1 (5 bases). Germline CDR1 is LNHDA and CDR2 is SQIVND (reference sequence). With 5 bases removed from V and 1 base from J, the gap between germline ends came to 11 bases. The length of the CDR3 is 14 residues. In nucleotides, the CDR3 is TGTGCCAGTAGTGCCAGGGTTACGAACACTGAAGCTTTCTTT. Encoded protein: CASSARVTNTEAFF.

This clone was counted a few times. The chain carries TRBV12-3 or TRBV12-4 and TRBJ1-2, with D maybe TRBD1 (5 bases). With 2 bases removed from V and 7 bases from J, the gap between germline ends came to 11 bases. This CDR3 comprises 13 residues. The CDR3 DNA follows: TGTGCCAGCAGTTTACAGGGTATAAGTGGCTACACCTTC. Residues: CASSLQGISGYTF.

Concerning this clone itself: The CDR3 does not close with the conserved phenylalanine or tryptophan, likely indicating a read error. The rearrangement links TRBV4-3 to TRBJ1-2; a weak D match, TRBD1 (6 bases). The germline gives CDR1 LGHNA, CDR2 YSLEER. This CDR3 is built from 15 residues. The ends were cut back, 2 bases at V and 4 bases at J, with 14 bases in the middle. CDR3 bases: TGCGCCAGCAGCCAATCCCTAGGGGGATCCTATGGCTACACCCTC. It encodes CASSQSLGGSYGYTL.

The CDR3 protein is CASSRAGLAGVNEQFF. CDR3 DNA: TGCGCCAGCAGCCGAGCGGGACTAGCGGGAGTCAATGAGCAGTTCTTC. The chain is built from TRBV5-1 and TRBJ2-1; 14 bases are shared with TRBD2. This CDR3 comprises 16 residues. Germline V gives CDR1 SGHRS, CDR2 YFSETQ. J gave up 6 bases and V 4 bases, and 6 bases lay outside the gene matches.